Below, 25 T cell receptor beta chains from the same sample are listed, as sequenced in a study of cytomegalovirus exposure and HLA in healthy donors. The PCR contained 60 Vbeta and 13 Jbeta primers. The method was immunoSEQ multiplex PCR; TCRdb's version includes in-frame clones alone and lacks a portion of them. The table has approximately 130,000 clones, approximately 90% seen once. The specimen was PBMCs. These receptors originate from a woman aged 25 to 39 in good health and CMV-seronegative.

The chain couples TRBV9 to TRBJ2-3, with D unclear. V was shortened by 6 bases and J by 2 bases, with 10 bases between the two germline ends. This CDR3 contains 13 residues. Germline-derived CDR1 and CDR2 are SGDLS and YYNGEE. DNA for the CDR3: TGTGCCAGCAATAGCATCGCCACAGATACGCAGTATTTT. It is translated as CASNSIATDTQYF.

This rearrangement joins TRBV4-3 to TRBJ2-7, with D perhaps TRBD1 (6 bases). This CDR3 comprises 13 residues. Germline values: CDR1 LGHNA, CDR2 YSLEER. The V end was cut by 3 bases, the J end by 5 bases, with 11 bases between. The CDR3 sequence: CASSHDRLHEQYF. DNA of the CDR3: TGCGCCAGCAGCCACGACAGGTTGCACGAGCAGTACTTC.

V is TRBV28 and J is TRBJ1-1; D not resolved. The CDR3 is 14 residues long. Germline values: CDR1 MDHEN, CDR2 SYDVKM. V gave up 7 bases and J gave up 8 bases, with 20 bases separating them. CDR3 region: CASTSIWEWEEAFF. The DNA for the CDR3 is TGTGCCAGCACCTCCATATGGGAATGGGAGGAAGCTTTCTTT.

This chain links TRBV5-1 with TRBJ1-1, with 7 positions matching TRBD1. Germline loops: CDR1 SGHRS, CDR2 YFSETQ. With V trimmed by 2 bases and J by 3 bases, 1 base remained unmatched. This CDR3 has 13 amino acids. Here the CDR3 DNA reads TGCGCCAGCAGCTTTGACAGGGACACTGAAGCTTTCTTT. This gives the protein CASSFDRDTEAFF.

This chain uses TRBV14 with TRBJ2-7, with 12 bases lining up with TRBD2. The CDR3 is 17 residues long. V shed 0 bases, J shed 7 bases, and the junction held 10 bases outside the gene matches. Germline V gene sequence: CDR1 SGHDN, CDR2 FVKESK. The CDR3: CASSQDTSGRPYVEQYF. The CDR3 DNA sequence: TGTGCCAGCAGCCAAGATACTAGCGGGAGGCCCTACGTAGAGCAGTACTTC.

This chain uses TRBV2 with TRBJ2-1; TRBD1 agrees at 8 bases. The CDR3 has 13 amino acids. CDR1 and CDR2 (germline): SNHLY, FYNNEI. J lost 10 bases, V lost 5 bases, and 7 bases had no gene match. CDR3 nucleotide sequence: TGTGCCAGCAGTTACACAGGACAGGGAGAGCAGTTCTTC. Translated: CASSYTGQGEQFF.

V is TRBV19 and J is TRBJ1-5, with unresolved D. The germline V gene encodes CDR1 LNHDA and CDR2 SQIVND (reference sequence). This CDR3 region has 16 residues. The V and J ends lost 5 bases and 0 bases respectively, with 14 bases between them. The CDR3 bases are TGTGCCAGTAGTCCCTTAGGAGTTTATAGCAATCAGCCCCAGCATTTT. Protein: CASSPLGVYSNQPQHF.

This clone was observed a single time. Here the CDR3 DNA reads TGCAGCGTTGAGGGGCAGGGATACAATGAGCAGTTCTTC. Protein: CSVEGQGYNEQFF. The rearrangement joins TRBV29-1 to TRBJ2-1, with D possibly being TRBD1 (5 bases). V lost 3 bases to trimming and J lost 4 bases, with 10 bases between them. CDR3 length: 13 amino acids. Germline CDR1 SQVTM, CDR2 ANQGSEA.

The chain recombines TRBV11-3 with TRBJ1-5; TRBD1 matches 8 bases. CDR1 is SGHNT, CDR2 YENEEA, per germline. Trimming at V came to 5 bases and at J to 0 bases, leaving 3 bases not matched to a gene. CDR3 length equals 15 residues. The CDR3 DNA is TGTGCCAGCAGCCCCGGACAGGGTAGCAATCAGCCCCAGCATTTT. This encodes CASSPGQGSNQPQHF.

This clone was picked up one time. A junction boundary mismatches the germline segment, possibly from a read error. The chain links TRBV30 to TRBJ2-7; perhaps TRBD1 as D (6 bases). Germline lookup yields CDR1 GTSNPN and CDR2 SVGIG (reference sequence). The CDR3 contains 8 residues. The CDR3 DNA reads TGCAGACGGACAGAACCGTACTTC. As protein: CRRTEPYF. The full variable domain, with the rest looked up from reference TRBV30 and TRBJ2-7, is SQTIHQWPATLVQPVGSPLSLECTVEGTSNPNLYWYRQAAGRGLQLLFYSVGIGQISSEVPQNLSASRPQDRQFILSSKKLLLSDSGFYLCRRTEPYFGPGTRLTVT.

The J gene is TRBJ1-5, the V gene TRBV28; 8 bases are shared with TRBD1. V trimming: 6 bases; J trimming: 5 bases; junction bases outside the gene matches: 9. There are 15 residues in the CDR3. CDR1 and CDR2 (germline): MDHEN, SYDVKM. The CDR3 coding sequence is TGTGCCAGCAGCAAAAACGGACAGGGCTATCAGCCCCAGCATTTT. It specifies CASSKNGQGYQPQHF. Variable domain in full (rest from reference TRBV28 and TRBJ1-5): DVKVTQSSRYLVKRTGEKVFLECVQDMDHENMFWYRQDPGLGLRLIYFSYDVKMKEKGDIPEGYSVSREKKERFSLILESASTNQTSMYLCASSKNGQGYQPQHFGDGTRLSIL.

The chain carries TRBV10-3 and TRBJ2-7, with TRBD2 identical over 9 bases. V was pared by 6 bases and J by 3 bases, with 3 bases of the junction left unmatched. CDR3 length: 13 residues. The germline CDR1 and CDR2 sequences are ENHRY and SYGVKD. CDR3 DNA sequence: TGTGCCATCAGGGGGCGGGAGGGCTACGAGCAGTACTTC. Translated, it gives CAIRGREGYEQYF.

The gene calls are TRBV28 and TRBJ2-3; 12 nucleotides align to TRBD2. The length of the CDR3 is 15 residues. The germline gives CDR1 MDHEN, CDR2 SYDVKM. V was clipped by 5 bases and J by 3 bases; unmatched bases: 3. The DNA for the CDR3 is TGTGCCAGCAGTGCTGGGACTAGCGGGACAGATACGCAGTATTTT. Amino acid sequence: CASSAGTSGTDTQYF.

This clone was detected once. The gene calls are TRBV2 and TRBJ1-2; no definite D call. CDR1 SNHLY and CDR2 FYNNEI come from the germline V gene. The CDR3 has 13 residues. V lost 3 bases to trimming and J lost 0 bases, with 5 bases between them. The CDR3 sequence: CASSERPNYGYTF. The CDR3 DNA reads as TGTGCCAGCAGTGAGAGGCCTAACTATGGCTACACCTTC.

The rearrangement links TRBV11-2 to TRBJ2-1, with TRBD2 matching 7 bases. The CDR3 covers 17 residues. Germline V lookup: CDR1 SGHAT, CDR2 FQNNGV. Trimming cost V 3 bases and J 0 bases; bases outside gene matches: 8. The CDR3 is CASSFGTSASSYNEQFF. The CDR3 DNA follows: TGTGCCAGCAGCTTTGGAACTAGCGCGAGCTCCTACAATGAGCAGTTCTTC.

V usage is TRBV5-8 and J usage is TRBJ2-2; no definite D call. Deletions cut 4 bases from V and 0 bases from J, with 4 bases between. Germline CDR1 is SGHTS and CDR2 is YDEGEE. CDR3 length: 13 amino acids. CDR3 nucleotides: TGTGCCAGCAGCCAGACGAACACCGGGGAGCTGTTTTTT. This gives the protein CASSQTNTGELFF. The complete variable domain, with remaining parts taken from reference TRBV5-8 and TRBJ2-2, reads EAGVTQSPTHLIKTRGQQATLRCSPISGHTSVYWYQQALGLGLQFLLWYDEGEERNRGNFPPRFSGRQFPNYSSELNVNALELEDSALYLCASSQTNTGELFFGEGSRLTVL.

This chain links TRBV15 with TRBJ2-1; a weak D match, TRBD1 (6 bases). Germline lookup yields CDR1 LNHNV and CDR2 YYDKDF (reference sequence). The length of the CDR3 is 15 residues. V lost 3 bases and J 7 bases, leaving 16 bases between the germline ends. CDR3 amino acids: CATSRDSPPNNEQFF. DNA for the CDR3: TGTGCCACCAGCAGGGACAGTCCACCCAATAATGAGCAGTTCTTC.

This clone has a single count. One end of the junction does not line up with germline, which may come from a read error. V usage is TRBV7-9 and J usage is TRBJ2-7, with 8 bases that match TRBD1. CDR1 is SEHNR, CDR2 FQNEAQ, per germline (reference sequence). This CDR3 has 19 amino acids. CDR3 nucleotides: TGTTCCAGCAGCTTAGGGTGGTGGCAGGGGGCAGACCCTTCCTACGAGCAGTACTTC. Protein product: CSSSLGWWQGADPSYEQYF. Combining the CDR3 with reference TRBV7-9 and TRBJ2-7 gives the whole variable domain DTGVSQNPRHKITKRGQNVTFRCDPISEHNRLYWYRQTLGQGPEFLTYFQNEAQLEKSRLLSDRFSAERPKGSFSTLEIQRTEQGDSAMYLCSSSLGWWQGADPSYEQYFGPGTRLTVT.

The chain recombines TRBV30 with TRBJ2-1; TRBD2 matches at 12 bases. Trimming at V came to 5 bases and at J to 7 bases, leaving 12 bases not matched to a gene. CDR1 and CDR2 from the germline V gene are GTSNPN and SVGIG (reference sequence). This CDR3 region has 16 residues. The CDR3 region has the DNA TGTGCCTGGTCCCCCTCTAGGACTAGCGGGATGAATGAGCAGTTCTTC. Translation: CAWSPSRTSGMNEQFF.

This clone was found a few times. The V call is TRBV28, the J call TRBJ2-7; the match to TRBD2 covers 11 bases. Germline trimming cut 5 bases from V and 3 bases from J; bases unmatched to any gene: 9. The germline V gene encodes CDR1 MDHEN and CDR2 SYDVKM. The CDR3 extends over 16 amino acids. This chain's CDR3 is CASSQSGTSGLYEQYF. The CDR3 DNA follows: TGTGCCAGCAGTCAGTCCGGGACTAGCGGCCTCTACGAGCAGTACTTC.

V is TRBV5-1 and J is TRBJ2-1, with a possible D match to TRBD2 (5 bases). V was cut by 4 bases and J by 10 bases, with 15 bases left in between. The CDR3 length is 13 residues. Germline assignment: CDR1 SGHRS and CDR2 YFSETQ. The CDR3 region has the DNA TGCGCCAGCAGCGCCGGAGGAACGGACGAGCAGTTCTTC. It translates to CASSAGGTDEQFF.

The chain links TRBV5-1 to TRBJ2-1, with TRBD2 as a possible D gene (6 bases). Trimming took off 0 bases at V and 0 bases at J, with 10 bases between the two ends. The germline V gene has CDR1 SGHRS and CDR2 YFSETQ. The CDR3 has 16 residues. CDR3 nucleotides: TGCGCCAGCAGCTTGGAGGGACTCAGCTCCTACAATGAGCAGTTCTTC. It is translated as CASSLEGLSSYNEQFF. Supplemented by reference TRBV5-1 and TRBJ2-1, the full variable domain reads KAGVTQTPRYLIKTRGQQVTLSCSPISGHRSVSWYQQTPGQGLQFLFEYFSETQRNKGNFPGRFSGRQFSNSRSEMNVSTLELGDSALYLCASSLEGLSSYNEQFFGPGTRLTVL.

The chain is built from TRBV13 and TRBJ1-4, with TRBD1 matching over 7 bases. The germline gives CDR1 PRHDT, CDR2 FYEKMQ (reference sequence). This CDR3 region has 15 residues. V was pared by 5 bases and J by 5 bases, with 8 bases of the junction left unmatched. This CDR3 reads CASSARRGWNEKLFF. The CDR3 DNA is TGTGCCAGCAGCGCCCGCAGGGGGTGGAATGAAAAACTGTTTTTT.

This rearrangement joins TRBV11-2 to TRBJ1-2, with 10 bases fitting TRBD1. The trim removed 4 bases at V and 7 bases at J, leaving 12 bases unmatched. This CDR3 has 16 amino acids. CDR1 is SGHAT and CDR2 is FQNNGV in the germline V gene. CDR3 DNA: TGTGCCAGCAGCTCCCCCCTGCTTAGGGACAGGGGTGGCTACACCTTC. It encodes CASSSPLLRDRGGYTF.

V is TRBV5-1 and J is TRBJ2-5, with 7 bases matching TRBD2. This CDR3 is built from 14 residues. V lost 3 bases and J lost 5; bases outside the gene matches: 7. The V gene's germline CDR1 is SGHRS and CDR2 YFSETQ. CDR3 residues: CASSYLGGEETQYF. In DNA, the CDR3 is TGCGCCAGCAGCTATTTGGGGGGGGAGGAGACCCAGTACTTC. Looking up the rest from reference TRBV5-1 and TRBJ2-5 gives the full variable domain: KAGVTQTPRYLIKTRGQQVTLSCSPISGHRSVSWYQQTPGQGLQFLFEYFSETQRNKGNFPGRFSGRQFSNSRSEMNVSTLELGDSALYLCASSYLGGEETQYFGPGTRLLVL.